The present entry profiles one T cell receptor (beta chain) with its context. Profiled with immunoSEQ multiplex PCR; TCRdb holds only in-frame clones, not every one. Of about 230,000 clones in the sample, more than 65% were seen once. This sample was taken from a study of blood T cell repertoires in COVID-19. Germline V gene lookup returns CDR1 GTSNPN and CDR2 SVGIG (reference sequence). This CDR3 is built from 13 residues. V dropped 1 base and J dropped 11; count of bases not matched to a gene: 10. This sequence joins TRBV30 and TRBJ1-1; 7 positions agree with TRBD1. Sequencing was done on a sample of peripheral blood. The receptor was derived from a woman in her thirties or forties who had recovered from COVID-19. CDR3 amino acids: CAWSADRVIVAFF. CDR3 in DNA: TGTGCCTGGAGTGCTGACAGGGTTATCGTCGCTTTCTTT. Full variable domain (missing parts from reference TRBV30 and TRBJ1-1): SQTIHQWPATLVQPVGSPLSLECTVEGTSNPNLYWYRQAAGRGLQLLFYSVGIGQISSEVPQNLSASRPQDRQFILSSKKLLLSDSGFYLCAWSADRVIVAFFGQGTRLTVV.